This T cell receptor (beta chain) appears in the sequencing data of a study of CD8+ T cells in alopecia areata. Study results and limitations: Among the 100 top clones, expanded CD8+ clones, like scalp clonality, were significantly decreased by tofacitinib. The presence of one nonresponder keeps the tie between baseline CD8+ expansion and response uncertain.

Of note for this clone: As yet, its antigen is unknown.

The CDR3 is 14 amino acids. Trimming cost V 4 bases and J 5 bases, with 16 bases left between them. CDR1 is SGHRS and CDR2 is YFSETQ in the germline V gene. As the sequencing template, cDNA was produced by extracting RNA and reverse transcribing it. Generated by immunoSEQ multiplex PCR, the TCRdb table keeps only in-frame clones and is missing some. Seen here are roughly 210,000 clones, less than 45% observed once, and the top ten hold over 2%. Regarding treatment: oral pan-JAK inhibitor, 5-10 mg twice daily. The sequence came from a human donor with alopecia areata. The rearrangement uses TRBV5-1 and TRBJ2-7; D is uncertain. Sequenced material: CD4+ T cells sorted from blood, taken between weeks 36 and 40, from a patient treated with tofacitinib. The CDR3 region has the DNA TGCGCCAGCAGCCCCCGGTTCAATTACGACGAGCAGTACTTC. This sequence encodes CASSPRFNYDEQYF.